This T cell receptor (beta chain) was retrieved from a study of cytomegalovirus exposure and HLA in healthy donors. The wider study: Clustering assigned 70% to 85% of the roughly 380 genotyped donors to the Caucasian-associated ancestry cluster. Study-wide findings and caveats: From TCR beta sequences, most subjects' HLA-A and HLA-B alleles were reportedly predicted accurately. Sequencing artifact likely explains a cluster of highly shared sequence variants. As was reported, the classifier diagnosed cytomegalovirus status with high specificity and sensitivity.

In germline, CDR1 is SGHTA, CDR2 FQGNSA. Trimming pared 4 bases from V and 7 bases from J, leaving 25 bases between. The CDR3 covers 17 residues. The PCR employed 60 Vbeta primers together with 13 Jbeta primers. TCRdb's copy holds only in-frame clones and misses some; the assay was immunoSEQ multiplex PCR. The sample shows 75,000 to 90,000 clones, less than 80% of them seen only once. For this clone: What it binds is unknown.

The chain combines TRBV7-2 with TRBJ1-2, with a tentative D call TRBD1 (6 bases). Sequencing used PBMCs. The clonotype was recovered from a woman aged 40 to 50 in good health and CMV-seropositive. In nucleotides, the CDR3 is TGTGCCAGCAGCTCGGAAACAGGGTTTGTCTCCCTGGGTGGCTACACCTTC. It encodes CASSSETGFVSLGGYTF.